In this sample, the clone carrying this T cell receptor (beta chain) turned up once. The target antigen is unknown. This record belongs to a study of CD8 T cells in ankylosing spondylitis. Regarding the study as a whole: Certain motif variants had earlier been reported in reactive arthritis synovial fluid and blood. Researchers reportedly found disease-linked clones significantly enriched in matched ankylosing spondylitis synovial fluid. A TCR beta motif of eight or nine highly homologous variants seemed to mark ankylosing spondylitis blood. In peripheral blood, disease-linked CD8+ clones occurred at relatively low frequencies.

The CDR3 is 17 amino acids. Trimming cost V 7 bases and J 4 bases; bases outside gene matches: 16. Germline V gene data show CDR1 as LNHDA and CDR2 as SQIVND (reference sequence). Libraries for TCR beta were made by quantitative 5'-RACE with molecular barcodes. One entry per CDR3 protein results from TCRdb running MiXCR on the 5' RACE reads. Of about 800,000 distinct CDR3 sequences listed, approximately 12% are singletons. The sample consisted of blood, either unsorted or a sorted T cell fraction (not recorded which). This sequence originates from a male donor with ankylosing spondylitis. This sequence joins TRBV19 and TRBJ1-5; 7 bases align to TRBD1. CDR3 in DNA: TGTGCCAGTACTCCAAGGGCGACGACAGGGAGGAATCAGCCCCAGCATTTT. It yields the protein CASTPRATTGRNQPQHF.